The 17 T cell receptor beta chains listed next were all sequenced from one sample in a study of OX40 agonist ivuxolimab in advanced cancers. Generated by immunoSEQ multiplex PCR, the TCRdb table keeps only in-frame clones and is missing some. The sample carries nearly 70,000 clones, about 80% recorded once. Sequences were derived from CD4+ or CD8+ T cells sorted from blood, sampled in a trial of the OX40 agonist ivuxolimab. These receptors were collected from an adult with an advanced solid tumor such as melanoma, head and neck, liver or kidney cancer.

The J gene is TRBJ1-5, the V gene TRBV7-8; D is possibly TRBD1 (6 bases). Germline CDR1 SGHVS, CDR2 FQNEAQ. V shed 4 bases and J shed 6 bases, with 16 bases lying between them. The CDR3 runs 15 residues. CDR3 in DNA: TGTGCCAGCAGCTCCAACGGGGGGCGGGGTCAGCCCCAGCATTTT. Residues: CASSSNGGRGQPQHF.

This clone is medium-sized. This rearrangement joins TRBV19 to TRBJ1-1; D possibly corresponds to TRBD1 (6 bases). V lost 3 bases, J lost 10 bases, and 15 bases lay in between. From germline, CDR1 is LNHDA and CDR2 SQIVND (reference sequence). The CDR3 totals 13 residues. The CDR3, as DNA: TGTGCCAGTAGTATCAGGGGAGGGGATGGAGCTTTCTTT. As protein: CASSIRGGDGAFF.

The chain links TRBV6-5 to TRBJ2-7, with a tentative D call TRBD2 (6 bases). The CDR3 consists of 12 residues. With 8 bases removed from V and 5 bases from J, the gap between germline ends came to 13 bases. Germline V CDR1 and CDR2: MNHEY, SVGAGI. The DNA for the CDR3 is TGTGCCAGCGGAGGGCAGGGTAACGAGCAGTACTTC. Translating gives CASGGQGNEQYF.

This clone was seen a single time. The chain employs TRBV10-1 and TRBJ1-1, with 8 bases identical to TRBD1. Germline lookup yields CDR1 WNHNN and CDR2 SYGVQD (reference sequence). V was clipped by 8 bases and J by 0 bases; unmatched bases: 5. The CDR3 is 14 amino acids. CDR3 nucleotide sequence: TGCGCCAGCTCCAAGACAGGGGTGAACACTGAAGCTTTCTTT. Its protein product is CASSKTGVNTEAFF.

CDR3 sequence reads: CASHEFNQPQHF. CDR3 bases: TGTGCCAGTCATGAGTTCAATCAGCCCCAGCATTTT. The gene calls are TRBV19 and TRBJ1-5; D not certain. Per the germline V gene, CDR1 is LNHDA and CDR2 is SQIVND (reference sequence). This CDR3 has 12 residues. Trimming shortened V by 8 bases and J by 3 bases, and 8 bases separated the two germline ends.

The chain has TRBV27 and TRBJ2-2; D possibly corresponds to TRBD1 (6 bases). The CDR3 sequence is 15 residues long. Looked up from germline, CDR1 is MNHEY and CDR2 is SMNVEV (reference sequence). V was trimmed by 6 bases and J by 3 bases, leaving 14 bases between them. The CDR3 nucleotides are TGTGCCAGCAGCCTGGGGGACAAATACACCGGGGAGCTGTTTTTT. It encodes CASSLGDKYTGELFF.

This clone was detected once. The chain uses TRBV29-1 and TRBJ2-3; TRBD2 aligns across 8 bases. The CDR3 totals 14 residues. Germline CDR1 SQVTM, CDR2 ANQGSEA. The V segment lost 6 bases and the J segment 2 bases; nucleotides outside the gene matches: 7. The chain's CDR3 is CSVGQAGVTDTQYF. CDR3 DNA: TGCAGCGTCGGACAAGCGGGGGTCACAGATACGCAGTATTTT.

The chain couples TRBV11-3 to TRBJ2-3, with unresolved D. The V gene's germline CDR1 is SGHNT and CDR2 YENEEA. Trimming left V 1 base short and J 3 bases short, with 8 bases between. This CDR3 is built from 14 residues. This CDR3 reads CASSLASVTDTQYF. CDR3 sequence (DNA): TGTGCCAGCAGCTTAGCCTCGGTTACAGATACGCAGTATTTT. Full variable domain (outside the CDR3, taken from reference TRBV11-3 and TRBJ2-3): EAGVVQSPRYKIIEKKQPVAFWCNPISGHNTLYWYLQNLGQGPELLIRYENEEAVDDSQLPKDRFSAERLKGVDSTLKIQPAELGDSAVYLCASSLASVTDTQYFGPGTRLTVL.

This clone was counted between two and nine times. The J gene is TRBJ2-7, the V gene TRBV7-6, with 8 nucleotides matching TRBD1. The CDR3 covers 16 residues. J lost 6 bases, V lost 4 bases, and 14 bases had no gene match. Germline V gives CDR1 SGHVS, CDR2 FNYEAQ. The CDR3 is CASSYRDATTGGEQYF. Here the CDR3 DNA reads TGTGCCAGCAGCTACCGGGACGCTACAACAGGGGGCGAGCAGTACTTC.

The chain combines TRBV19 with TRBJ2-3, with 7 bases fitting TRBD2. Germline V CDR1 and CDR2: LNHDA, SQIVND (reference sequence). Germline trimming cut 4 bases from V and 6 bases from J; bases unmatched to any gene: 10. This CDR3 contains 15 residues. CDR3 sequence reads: CASSRIPGGADTQYF. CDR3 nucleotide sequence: TGTGCCAGTAGTAGGATCCCGGGAGGTGCGGATACGCAGTATTTT.

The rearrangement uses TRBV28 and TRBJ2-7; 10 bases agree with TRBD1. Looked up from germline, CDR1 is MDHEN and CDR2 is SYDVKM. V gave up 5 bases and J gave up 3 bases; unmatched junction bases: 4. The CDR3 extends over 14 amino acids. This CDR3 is CASSVWDRGYEQYF. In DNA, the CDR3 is TGTGCCAGCAGTGTTTGGGACAGGGGCTACGAGCAGTACTTC.

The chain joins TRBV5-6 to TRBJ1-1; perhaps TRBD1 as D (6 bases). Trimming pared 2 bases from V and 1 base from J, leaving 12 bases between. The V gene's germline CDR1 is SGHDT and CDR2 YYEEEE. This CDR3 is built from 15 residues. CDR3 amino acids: CASSFTGMTNTEAFF. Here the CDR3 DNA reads TGTGCCAGCAGCTTTACAGGGATGACGAACACTGAAGCTTTCTTT.

CDR3 in DNA: TGTGCCAGCAGCCAAGAGGGGGCGGGAAGGGCGCAGCCCCAGCATTTT. Protein sequence: CASSQEGAGRAQPQHF. The J gene is TRBJ1-5, the V gene TRBV7-9, with 7 bases aligning to TRBD1. From germline, CDR1 is SEHNR and CDR2 FQNEAQ (reference sequence). V lost 5 bases to trimming and J lost 7 bases; unmatched junction nucleotides: 14. CDR3 length equals 16 residues.

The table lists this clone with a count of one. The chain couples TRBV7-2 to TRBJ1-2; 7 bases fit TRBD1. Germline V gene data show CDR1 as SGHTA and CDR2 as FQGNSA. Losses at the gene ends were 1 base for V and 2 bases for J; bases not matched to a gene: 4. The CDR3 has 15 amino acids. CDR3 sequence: CASSLVTQGNYGYTF. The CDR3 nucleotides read TGTGCCAGCAGCTTAGTAACACAGGGGAACTATGGCTACACCTTC.

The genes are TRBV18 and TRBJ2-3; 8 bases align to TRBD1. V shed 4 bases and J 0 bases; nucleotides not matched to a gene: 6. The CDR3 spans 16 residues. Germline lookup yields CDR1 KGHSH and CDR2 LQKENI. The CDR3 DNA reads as TGTGCCAGCTCACGAGACAGGGGAACCAGCACAGATACGCAGTATTTT. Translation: CASSRDRGTSTDTQYF.

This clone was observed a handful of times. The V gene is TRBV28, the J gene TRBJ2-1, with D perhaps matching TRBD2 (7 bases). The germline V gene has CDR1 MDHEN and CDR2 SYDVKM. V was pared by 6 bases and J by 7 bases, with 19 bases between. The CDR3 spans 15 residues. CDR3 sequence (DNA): TGTGCCAGCAGCCAAGAGGGGGGGGGCCGGAATGAGCAGTTCTTC. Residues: CASSQEGGGRNEQFF.

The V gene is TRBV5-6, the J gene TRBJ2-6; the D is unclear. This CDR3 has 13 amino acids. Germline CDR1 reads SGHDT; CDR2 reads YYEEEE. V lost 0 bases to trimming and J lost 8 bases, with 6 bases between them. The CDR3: CASSLEGTNVLTF. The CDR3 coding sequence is TGTGCCAGCAGCTTGGAGGGTACCAACGTCCTGACTTTC.